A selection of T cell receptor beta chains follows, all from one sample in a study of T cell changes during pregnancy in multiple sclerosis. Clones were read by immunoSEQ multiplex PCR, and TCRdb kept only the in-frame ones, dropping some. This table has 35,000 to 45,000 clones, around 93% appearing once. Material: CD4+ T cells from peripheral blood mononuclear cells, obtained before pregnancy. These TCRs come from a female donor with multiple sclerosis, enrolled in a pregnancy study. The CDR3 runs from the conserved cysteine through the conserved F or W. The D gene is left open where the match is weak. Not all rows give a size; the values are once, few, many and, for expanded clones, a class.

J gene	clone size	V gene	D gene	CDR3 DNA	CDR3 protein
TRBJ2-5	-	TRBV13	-	TGTGCCAGCAGCCGACTCCCACAAGAGACCCAGTACTTC	CASSRLPQETQYF
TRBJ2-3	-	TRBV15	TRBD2	TGTGCCACCAGCTCAAGACTAGCGGGGGGCACAGATACGCAGTATTTT	CATSSRLAGGTDTQYF
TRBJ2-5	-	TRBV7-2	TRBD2	TGTGCCAGCAGCCCGACTAGCGGGGGATGGGAGACCCAGTACTTC	CASSPTSGGWETQYF
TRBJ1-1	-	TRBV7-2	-	TGTGCCAGCAGCTTATGGCAGGGGAACACTGAAGCTTTCTTT	CASSLWQGNTEAFF
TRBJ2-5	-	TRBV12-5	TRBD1	TGTGCTAGTGGCCACGGGACAGGGCCTCCCGACCAAGAGACCCAGTACTTC	CASGHGTGPPDQETQYF
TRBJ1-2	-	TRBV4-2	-	TGTGCCAGCAGCCAAGATTCGAGGGCCACTGGCTACACCTTC	CASSQDSRATGYTF
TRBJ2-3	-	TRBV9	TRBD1	TGTGCCAGCAGAGGGACAGGGTCAGATACGCAGTATTTT	CASRGTGSDTQYF
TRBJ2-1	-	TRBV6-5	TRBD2	TGTGCCAGCCGTTCAGCGGGGGGGATTTACAATGAGCAGTTCTTC	CASRSAGGIYNEQFF
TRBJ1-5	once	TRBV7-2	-	TGTGCCAGCAGCTTAGGCTCCCGGCAGGGCAATCAGCCCCAGCATTTT	CASSLGSRQGNQPQHF
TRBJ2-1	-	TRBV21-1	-	TGTGCCAGCAGCAAGTCCTCCTATCTGGGCGTGGATGAGCAGTTCTTC	CASSKSSYLGVDEQFF
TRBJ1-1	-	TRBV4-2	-	TGTGCCAGCAGCCAAGATAGGCGTCCGGGTGGCGGAGCTTTCTTT	CASSQDRRPGGGAFF
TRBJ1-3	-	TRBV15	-	TGTGCCACCAGCAGCCCAGACTCTGGAAACACCATATATTTT	CATSSPDSGNTIYF
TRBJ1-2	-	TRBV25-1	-	TGTGCCAGCAGTCTCGCAGCTAACTATGGCTACACCTTC	CASSLAANYGYTF
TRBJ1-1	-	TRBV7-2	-	TGTGCCAGCAGCTTAGAGCTCTACACTGAAGCTTTCTTT	CASSLELYTEAFF
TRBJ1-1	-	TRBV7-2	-	TGTGCCAGCAGCTCCGGGGGGCGCGGGAACACTGAAGCTTTCTTT	CASSSGGRGNTEAFF
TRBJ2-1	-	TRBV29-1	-	TGCAGCGTTGGGAGCGTGAGGTTCGATGAGCAGTTCTTC	CSVGSVRFDEQFF
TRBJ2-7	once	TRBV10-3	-	TGTGCCATCAGTGAAGTTGACAGCTCCGAGCAGTACTTC	CAISEVDSSEQYF
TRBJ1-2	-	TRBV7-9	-	TGTGCCAGCAGCCTTTGGGGAGGTGGCTACACCTTC	CASSLWGGGYTF
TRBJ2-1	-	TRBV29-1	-	TGCAGCGCCATGGGGCAGGGGTCCTACAATGAGCAGTTCTTC	CSAMGQGSYNEQFF
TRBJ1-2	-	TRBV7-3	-	TGTGCCAGCAGTCAGGACGGGGGCTATGGCTACACCTTC	CASSQDGGYGYTF
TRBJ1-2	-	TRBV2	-	TGTGCCAGCAGTGAAACAGGGAGTTGGGGCTACACCTTC	CASSETGSWGYTF
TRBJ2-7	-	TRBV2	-	TGTGCCAGCAGTGCCTCAGCGGCCGAGCAGTACTTC	CASSASAAEQYF
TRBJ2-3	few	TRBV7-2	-	TGTGCCAGCAGCCCCCGTCGAGCGGAGACAGATACGCAGTATTTT	CASSPRRAETDTQYF
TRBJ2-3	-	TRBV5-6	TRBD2	TGTGCCAGCAGCCTCCCCGGGACTAGCCGCACAGATACGCAGTATTTT	CASSLPGTSRTDTQYF
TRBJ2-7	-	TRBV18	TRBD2	TGTGCCAGCTCACCCGGACTAGCGGTCTACGAGCAGTACTTC	CASSPGLAVYEQYF